Listed below are T cell receptor beta chains from one sample, sequenced in a study of Graves' ophthalmopathy and Graves' hyperthyroidism. Each CDR3 protein is one row after TCRdb ran MiXCR on the multiplex PCR reads. Counted here are a few hundred thousand distinct CDR3 sequences, around 21% occurring once; the ten biggest clones make up 2.5% to 3%. The sequenced sample consisted of peripheral blood. The receptor source for this set is a woman aged 18-29 years with stable Graves' hyperthyroidism. Each CDR3 is given with its conserved first and last residue. D genes are given only for firm matches. Size is omitted from some rows. Given values are once, few, many or a class for expanded clones.

CDR3 DNA,CDR3 protein,J gene,D gene,clone size,V gene
TGTGCCAGCAGTGAATCTTCTCAGGTGCATACGCAGTATTTT,CASSESSQVHTQYF,TRBJ2-3,.,.,TRBV6-1
TGTGCCACCAGTCCAGGGGGGCGAGAGACCCAGTACTTC,CATSPGGRETQYF,TRBJ2-5,.,.,TRBV24-1
TGTGCCAGCAGTTACGGGGGAGTGGGCATTCAGTACTTC,CASSYGGVGIQYF,TRBJ2-4,.,few,TRBV6-5
TGTGCCTGGAGTGACAGGGGCGGGGAGACCCAGTACTTC,CAWSDRGGETQYF,TRBJ2-5,TRBD1,many,TRBV30
TGCGCCAGCAGCCTACTAGGGGGACAGCTTGAAGCTTTCTTT,CASSLLGGQLEAFF,TRBJ1-1,TRBD1,many,TRBV5-1
TGTGCCACCAGTGGTACGGGCAATCAGCCCCAGCATTTT,CATSGTGNQPQHF,TRBJ1-5,.,many,TRBV24-1
TGTGCCAGCAGCTATACAGACTTCGAGCAGTACTTC,CASSYTDFEQYF,TRBJ2-7,.,many,TRBV7-9
TGTGCCAGCAGCCGGGGGCGGGGTGAGGTGGAGCAGTACTTC,CASSRGRGEVEQYF,TRBJ2-7,.,.,TRBV5-4
TGTGCCAGCAGCTCCCGACAGAACTACGAGCAGTACTTC,CASSSRQNYEQYF,TRBJ2-7,.,many,TRBV7-2
TGTGCCAGCAGTCCGGACAGACGAAACTATGGCTACACCTTC,CASSPDRRNYGYTF,TRBJ1-2,.,many,TRBV12-3/TRBV12-4
TGTGCCAGCAATTACCCGGGACTGGCCACCTACGATCAGTACTTC,CASNYPGLATYDQYF,TRBJ2-7,.,few,TRBV28